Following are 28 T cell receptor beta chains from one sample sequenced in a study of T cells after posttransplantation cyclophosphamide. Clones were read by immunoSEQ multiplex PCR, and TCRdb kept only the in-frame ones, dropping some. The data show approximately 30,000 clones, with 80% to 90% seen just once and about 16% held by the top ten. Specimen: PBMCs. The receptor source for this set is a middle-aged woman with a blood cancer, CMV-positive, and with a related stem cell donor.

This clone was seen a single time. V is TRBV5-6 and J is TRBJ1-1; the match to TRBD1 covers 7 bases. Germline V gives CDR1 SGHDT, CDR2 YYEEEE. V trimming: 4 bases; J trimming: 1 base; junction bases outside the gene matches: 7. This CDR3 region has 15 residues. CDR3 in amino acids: CASSPFGQANTEAFF. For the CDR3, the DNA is TGTGCCAGCAGCCCCTTCGGACAGGCGAACACTGAAGCTTTCTTT.

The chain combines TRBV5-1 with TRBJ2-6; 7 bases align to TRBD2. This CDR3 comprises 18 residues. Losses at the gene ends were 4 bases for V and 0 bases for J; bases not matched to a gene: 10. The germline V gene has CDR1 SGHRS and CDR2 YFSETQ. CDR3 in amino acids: CASSPRGGTLSGANVLTF. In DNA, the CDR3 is TGCGCCAGCAGCCCCCGCGGGGGAACTCTCTCTGGGGCCAACGTCCTGACTTTC. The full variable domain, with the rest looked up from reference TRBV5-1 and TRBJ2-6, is KAGVTQTPRYLIKTRGQQVTLSCSPISGHRSVSWYQQTPGQGLQFLFEYFSETQRNKGNFPGRFSGRQFSNSRSEMNVSTLELGDSALYLCASSPRGGTLSGANVLTFGAGSRLTVL.

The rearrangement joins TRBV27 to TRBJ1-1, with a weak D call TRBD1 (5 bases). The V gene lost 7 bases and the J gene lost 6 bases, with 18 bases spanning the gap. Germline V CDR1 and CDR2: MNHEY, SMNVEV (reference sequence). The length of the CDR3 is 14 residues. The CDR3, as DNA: TGTGCCAGCACCTCAGGTCAGGGTTTGTCTGAAGCTTTCTTT. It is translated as CASTSGQGLSEAFF.

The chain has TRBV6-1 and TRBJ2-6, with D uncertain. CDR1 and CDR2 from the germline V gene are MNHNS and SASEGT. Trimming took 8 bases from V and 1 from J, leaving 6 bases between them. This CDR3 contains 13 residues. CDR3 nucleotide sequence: TGTGCCAGCCAACTTTCTGGGGCCAACGTCCTGACTTTC. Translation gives CASQLSGANVLTF.

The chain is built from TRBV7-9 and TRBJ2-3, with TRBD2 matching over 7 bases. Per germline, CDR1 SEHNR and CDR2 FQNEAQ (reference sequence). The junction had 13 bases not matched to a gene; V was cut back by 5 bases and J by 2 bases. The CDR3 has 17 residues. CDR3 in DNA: TGTGCCAGCAGCCAAAGCGGGGAGTTTCGGAACACAGATACGCAGTATTTT. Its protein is CASSQSGEFRNTDTQYF.

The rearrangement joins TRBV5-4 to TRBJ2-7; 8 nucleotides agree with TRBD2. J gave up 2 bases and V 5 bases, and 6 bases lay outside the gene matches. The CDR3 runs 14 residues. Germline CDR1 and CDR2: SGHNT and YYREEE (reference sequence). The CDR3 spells CASSLAGLTYEQYF. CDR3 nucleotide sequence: TGTGCCAGCAGTTTAGCGGGGCTTACCTACGAGCAGTACTTC.

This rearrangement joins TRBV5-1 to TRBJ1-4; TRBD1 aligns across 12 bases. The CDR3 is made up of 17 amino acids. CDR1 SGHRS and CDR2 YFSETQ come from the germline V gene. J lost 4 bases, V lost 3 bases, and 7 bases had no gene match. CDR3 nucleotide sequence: TGCGCCAGCAGCTATCCGGGACAGGGGGCGGGTAATGAAAAACTGTTTTTT. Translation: CASSYPGQGAGNEKLFF.

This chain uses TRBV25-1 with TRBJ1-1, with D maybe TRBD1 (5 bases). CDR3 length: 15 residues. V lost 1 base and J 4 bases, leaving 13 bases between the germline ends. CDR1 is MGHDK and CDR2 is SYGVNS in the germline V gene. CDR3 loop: CASSELGQVGTEAFF. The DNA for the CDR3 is TGTGCCAGCAGTGAATTGGGGCAGGTGGGCACTGAAGCTTTCTTT.

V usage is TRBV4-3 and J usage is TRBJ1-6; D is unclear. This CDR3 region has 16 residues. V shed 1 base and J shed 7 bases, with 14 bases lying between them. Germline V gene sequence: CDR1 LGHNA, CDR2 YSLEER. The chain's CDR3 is CASSQGAGFTNSPLHF. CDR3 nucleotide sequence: TGCGCCAGCAGCCAAGGGGCAGGTTTCACGAATTCACCCCTCCACTTT.

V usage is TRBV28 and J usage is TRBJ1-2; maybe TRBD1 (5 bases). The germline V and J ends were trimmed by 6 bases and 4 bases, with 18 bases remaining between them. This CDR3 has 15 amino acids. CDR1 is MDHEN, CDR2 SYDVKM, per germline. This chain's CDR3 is CASSSPGGVGYGYTF. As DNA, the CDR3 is TGTGCCAGCAGCTCGCCGGGGGGGGTTGGCTATGGCTACACCTTC.

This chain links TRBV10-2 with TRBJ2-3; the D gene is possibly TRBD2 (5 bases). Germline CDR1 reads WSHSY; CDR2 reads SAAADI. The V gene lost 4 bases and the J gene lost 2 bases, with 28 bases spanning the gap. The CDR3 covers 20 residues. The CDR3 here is CASSGDSGGGLERFTDTQYF. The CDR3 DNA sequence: TGCGCCAGCAGTGGAGATTCCGGAGGAGGACTCGAGAGATTCACAGATACGCAGTATTTT.

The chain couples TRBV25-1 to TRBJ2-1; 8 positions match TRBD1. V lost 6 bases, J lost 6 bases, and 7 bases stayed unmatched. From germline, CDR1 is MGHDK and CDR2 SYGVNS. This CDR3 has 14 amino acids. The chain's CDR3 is CASRNGQGPNEQFF. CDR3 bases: TGTGCCAGCAGAAACGGACAGGGACCCAATGAGCAGTTCTTC.

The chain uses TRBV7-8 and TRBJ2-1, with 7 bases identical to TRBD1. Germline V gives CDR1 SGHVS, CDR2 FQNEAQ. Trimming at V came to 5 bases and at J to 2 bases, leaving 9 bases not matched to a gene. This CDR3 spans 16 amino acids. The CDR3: CASSTRQGRTYNEQFF. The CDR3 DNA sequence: TGTGCCAGCAGCACCCGACAGGGCAGGACCTACAATGAGCAGTTCTTC.

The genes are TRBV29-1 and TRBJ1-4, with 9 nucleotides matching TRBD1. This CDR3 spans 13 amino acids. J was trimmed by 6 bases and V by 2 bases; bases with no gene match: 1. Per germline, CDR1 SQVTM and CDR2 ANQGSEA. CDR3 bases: TGCAGCGTTGAAAGACAGGGGGATGAAAAACTGTTTTTT. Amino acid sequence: CSVERQGDEKLFF.

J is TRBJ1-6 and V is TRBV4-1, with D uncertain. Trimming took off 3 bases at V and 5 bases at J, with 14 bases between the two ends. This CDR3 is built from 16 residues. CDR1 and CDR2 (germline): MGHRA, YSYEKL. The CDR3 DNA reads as TGCGCCAGCAGCCAGGTACAGTTCCAGGATAATTCACCCCTCCACTTT. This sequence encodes CASSQVQFQDNSPLHF.

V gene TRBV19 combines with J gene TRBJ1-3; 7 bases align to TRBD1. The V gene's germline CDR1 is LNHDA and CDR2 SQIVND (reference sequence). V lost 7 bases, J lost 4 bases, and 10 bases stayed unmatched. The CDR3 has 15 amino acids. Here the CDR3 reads CASTEYRGAGNTIYF. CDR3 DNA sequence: TGTGCCAGTACCGAATACAGGGGTGCAGGAAACACCATATATTTT.

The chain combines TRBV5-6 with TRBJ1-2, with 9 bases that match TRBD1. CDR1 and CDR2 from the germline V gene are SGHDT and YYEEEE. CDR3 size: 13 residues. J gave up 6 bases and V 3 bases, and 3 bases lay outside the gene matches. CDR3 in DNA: TGTGCCAGCAGCTGGGGGACAGGGAATGGCTACACCTTC. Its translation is CASSWGTGNGYTF.

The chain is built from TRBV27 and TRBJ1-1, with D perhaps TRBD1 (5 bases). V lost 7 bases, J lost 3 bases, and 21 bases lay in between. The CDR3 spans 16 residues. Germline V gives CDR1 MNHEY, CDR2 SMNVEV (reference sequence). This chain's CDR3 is CASIRIPGRAHTEAFF. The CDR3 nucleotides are TGTGCCAGCATCAGGATCCCGGGCAGGGCCCACACTGAAGCTTTCTTT.

In DNA, the CDR3 is TGTGCCAGCAGCTTAAGTGGGACTAGCGGGGTGGCCTACGAGCAGTACTTC. This sequence encodes CASSLSGTSGVAYEQYF. The chain recombines TRBV7-2 with TRBJ2-7; 13 bases match TRBD2. With 2 bases clipped from V and 2 bases from J, the junction kept 6 bases outside the gene matches. The CDR3 sequence is 17 residues long. Looked up from germline, CDR1 is SGHTA and CDR2 is FQGNSA. The variable domain in full, with the rest retrieved from reference TRBV7-2 and TRBJ2-7, is GAGVSQSPSNKVTEKGKDVELRCDPISGHTALYWYRQSLGQGLEFLIYFQGNSAPDKSGLPSDRFSAERTGGSVSTLTIQRTQQEDSAVYLCASSLSGTSGVAYEQYFGPGTRLTVT.

CDR3 protein: CSGDREGYTF. CDR3 sequence (DNA): TGCAGTGGCGACAGGGAAGGCTACACCTTC. The V gene is TRBV20-1, the J gene TRBJ1-2; 7 nucleotides match TRBD1. Germline trimming cut 7 bases from V and 8 bases from J; bases unmatched to any gene: 4. The germline gives CDR1 DFQATT, CDR2 SNEGSKA (reference sequence). The CDR3 is 10 residues long.

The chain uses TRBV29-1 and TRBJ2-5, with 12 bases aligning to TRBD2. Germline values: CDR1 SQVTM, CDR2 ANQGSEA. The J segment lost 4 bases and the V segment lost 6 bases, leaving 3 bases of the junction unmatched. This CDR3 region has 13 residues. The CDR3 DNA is TGCAGCGTAGCGACTAGCGGGAGAGAGACCCAGTACTTC. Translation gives CSVATSGRETQYF.

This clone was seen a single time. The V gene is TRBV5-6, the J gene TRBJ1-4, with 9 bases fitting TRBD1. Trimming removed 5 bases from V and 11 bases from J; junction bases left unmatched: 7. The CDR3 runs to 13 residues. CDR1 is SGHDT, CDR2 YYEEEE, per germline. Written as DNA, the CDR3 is TGTGCCAGCAGTCCCACAGGGGGCAGGAAACTGTTTTTT. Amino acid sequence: CASSPTGGRKLFF.

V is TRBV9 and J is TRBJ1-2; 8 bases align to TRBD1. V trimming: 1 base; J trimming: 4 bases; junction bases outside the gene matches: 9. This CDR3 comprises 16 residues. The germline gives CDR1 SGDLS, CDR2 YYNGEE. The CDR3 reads CASSVHAQGAGYGYTF. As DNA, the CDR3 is TGTGCCAGCAGCGTACATGCTCAGGGGGCAGGCTATGGCTACACCTTC. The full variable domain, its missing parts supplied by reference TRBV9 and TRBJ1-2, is DSGVTQTPKHLITATGQRVTLRCSPRSGDLSVYWYQQSLDQGLQFLIQYYNGEERAKGNILERFSAQQFPDLHSELNLSSLELGDSALYFCASSVHAQGAGYGYTFGSGTRLTVV.

The CDR3 loop reads CASSLGSREQYF. As DNA, the CDR3 is TGCGCCAGCAGCTTGGGGTCACGGGAGCAGTACTTC. The rearrangement joins TRBV5-1 to TRBJ2-7, with D uncertain. Trimming took 0 bases from V and 7 from J, leaving 8 bases between them. The CDR3 runs to 12 residues. Per germline, CDR1 SGHRS and CDR2 YFSETQ.

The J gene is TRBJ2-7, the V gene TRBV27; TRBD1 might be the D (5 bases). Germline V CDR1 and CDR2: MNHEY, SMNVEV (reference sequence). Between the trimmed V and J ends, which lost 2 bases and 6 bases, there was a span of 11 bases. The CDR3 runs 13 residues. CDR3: CASSLEQGAEQYF. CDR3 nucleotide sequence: TGTGCCAGCAGTTTAGAGCAGGGCGCCGAGCAGTACTTC.

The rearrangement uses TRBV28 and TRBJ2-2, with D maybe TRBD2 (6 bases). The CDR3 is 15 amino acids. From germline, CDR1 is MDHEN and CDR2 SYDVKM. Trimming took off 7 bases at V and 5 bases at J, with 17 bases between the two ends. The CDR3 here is CASIDGGVDTGELFF. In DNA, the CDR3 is TGTGCCAGCATTGATGGAGGGGTGGATACCGGGGAGCTGTTTTTT.

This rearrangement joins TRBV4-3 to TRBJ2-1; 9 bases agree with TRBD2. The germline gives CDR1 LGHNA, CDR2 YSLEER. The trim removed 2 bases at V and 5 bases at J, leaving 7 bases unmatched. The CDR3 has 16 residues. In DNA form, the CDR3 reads TGCGCCAGCAGCCAAAGCGGGGGGACCCTAGACAATGAGCAGTTCTTC. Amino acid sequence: CASSQSGGTLDNEQFF.

The CDR3 loop reads CASSYGGAPHEQYF. The CDR3 bases are TGTGCCAGCAGTTACGGTGGGGCTCCCCACGAGCAGTACTTC. The chain couples TRBV6-5 to TRBJ2-7, with a possible D match to TRBD1 (5 bases). There are 14 residues in the CDR3. Germline assignment: CDR1 MNHEY and CDR2 SVGAGI. V lost 2 bases, J lost 5 bases, and 13 bases lay in between.